This T cell receptor (beta chain) appears in the sequencing data of a study of response to subunit inactivated influenza vaccine. Whole-study findings and limits: A suggestion made by the authors is that each seasonal influenza vaccination recruits few new T cells.

Germline CDR1 reads SGHVS; CDR2 reads FQNEAQ. V dropped 3 bases and J dropped 1 base, with 10 bases sitting between them. This CDR3 contains 14 residues. Comment on this clonotype: Its target is unknown.

MiXCR was run by TCRdb on the RT-PCR reads, yielding one entry per CDR3 protein. The sample includes roughly 700,000 distinct CDR3 sequences, around 13% of them seen just once. Here the sequenced sample was PBMCs from blood, taken 14 to 15 days before vaccination. The chain couples TRBV7-8 to TRBJ2-7; D gene ambiguous. The sequence was obtained from a man aged 50 to 59 who received an inactivated influenza vaccine. Written as DNA, the CDR3 is TGTGCCAGCAGCTTGACGGTTCCTTCCTACGAGCAGTACTTC. Protein: CASSLTVPSYEQYF.